In this sample, the clone carrying this T cell receptor (beta chain) turned up once. Original processing notes: Amplification of reference gene primers was used by the study to estimate nucleated cell counts. Clones were read by immunoSEQ multiplex PCR, and TCRdb kept only the in-frame ones, dropping some. D and trimming come from the DNA, and the V and J calls and clone size come from that table. Among around 370,000 clones listed, approximately 90% were seen once. With 7 bases clipped from V and 6 bases from J, the junction kept 6 bases outside the gene matches. Germline CDR1 SQVTM, CDR2 ANQGSEA. The CDR3 has 12 amino acids. The sample comes from a study of blood T cell repertoires in COVID-19. On the study more broadly: Acute-phase and convalescent COVID-19 samples originated in the United States, Italy and Spain.

Two negative PCRs, clearance, or symptom resolution characterized the recovered Cohort 3 donors. This sequence joins TRBV29-1 and TRBJ1-2; 9 bases are a match to TRBD1. The receptor's source is a woman between 18 and 29 years old who had recovered from COVID-19. Sequencing used PBMCs or T cells enriched from blood (not recorded which). CDR3 protein: CSGGGTGNGYTF. CDR3 nucleotide sequence: TGCAGCGGTGGGGGGACAGGGAATGGCTACACCTTC. Supplemented by reference TRBV29-1 and TRBJ1-2, the full variable domain reads SAVISQKPSRDICQRGTSLTIQCQVDSQVTMMFWYRQQPGQSLTLIATANQGSEATYESGFVIDKFPISRPNLTFSTLTVSNMSPEDSSIYLCSGGGTGNGYTFGSGTRLTVV.